The 24 T cell receptor beta chains below come from one sample, sequenced in a study of blood T cell repertoires in COVID-19. Here immunoSEQ multiplex PCR was the method, and the copy in TCRdb shows in-frame clones only, minus some. This table holds fewer than 55,000 clones, approximately 80% found once. The sequenced material came from peripheral blood. These receptors came from a woman older than 75 with COVID-19, enrolled during active disease.

The chain couples TRBV28 to TRBJ2-7; 7 bases map to TRBD1. CDR3 length equals 18 residues. CDR1 is MDHEN and CDR2 is SYDVKM in the germline V gene. The ends lost 6 bases at V and 1 base at J; junction bases unmatched: 18. This CDR3 reads CASRTQRSRQGSSYEQYF. DNA of the CDR3: TGTGCCAGCAGGACCCAGCGATCCCGACAGGGATCGTCCTACGAGCAGTACTTC.

The V call is TRBV19, the J call TRBJ1-3, with 8 positions matching TRBD1. Germline values: CDR1 LNHDA, CDR2 SQIVND (reference sequence). The CDR3 consists of 17 residues. Trimming at V came to 5 bases and at J to 0 bases, leaving 9 bases not matched to a gene. CDR3 in DNA: TGTGCCAGTAGTCCCAGGACAGGGCCGGGCTCTGGAAACACCATATATTTT. It specifies CASSPRTGPGSGNTIYF.

The rearrangement links TRBV6-5 to TRBJ1-2; a possible D gene is TRBD1 (6 bases). Per the germline V gene, CDR1 is MNHEY and CDR2 is SVGAGI. V was shortened by 5 bases and J by 4 bases, with 11 bases between the two germline ends. The CDR3 has 13 amino acids. In DNA form, the CDR3 reads TGTGCCAGCAGTCGAGGGGGGGTCTATGGCTACACCTTC. Translated: CASSRGGVYGYTF.

The V call is TRBV3-1 (or the pseudogene TRBV3-2), the J call TRBJ2-1, with 9 bases that match TRBD2. V shed 5 bases, J shed 6 bases, and the junction held 8 bases outside the gene matches. The germline V gene encodes CDR1 LGHDT and CDR2 YNNKEL (reference sequence). The CDR3 is 15 residues long. The CDR3 protein is CASSVPGTSRNEQFF. DNA for the CDR3: TGTGCCAGCAGCGTCCCCGGGACTAGCCGCAATGAGCAGTTCTTC.

This sequence joins TRBV27 and TRBJ2-7, with TRBD2 identical over 7 bases. Germline V lookup: CDR1 MNHEY, CDR2 SMNVEV (reference sequence). CDR3 length equals 12 residues. V shed 3 bases, J shed 4 bases, and the junction held 0 bases outside the gene matches. This chain's CDR3 is CASSFGGYEQYF. CDR3 coding DNA: TGTGCCAGCAGTTTCGGGGGGTACGAGCAGTACTTC.

The chain recombines TRBV27 with TRBJ2-7, with D perhaps TRBD1 (6 bases). Trimming took 5 bases from V and 7 from J, leaving 18 bases between them. Germline CDR1 MNHEY, CDR2 SMNVEV (reference sequence). This CDR3 region has 14 residues. The CDR3 loop reads CASSLKGVLREQYF. The CDR3 DNA reads as TGTGCCAGCAGTCTCAAGGGGGTTCTTCGGGAGCAGTACTTC.

The chain is built from TRBV27 and TRBJ2-7, with D maybe TRBD2 (6 bases). The CDR3 is 13 amino acids. V was clipped by 11 bases and J by 2 bases, with 16 bases between them. The V gene's germline CDR1 is MNHEY and CDR2 SMNVEV (reference sequence). DNA of the CDR3: TGTGCCGTCCGGGACTCATACACCTACGAGCAGTACTTC. Translation gives CAVRDSYTYEQYF.

The J gene is TRBJ2-3, the V gene TRBV28, with TRBD2 identical over 11 bases. Germline V gene lookup returns CDR1 MDHEN and CDR2 SYDVKM. Unmatched junction bases numbered 8, after V lost 3 bases and J lost 9 bases. This CDR3 region has 15 residues. Here the CDR3 reads CASSLPTSGSRTQYF. The CDR3, as DNA: TGTGCCAGCAGTTTGCCAACTAGCGGGAGCAGAACGCAGTATTTT.

The chain carries TRBV29-1 and TRBJ1-5; no clear D. The CDR3 loop spans 12 amino acids. Germline CDR1 SQVTM, CDR2 ANQGSEA. V was cut by 4 bases and J by 2 bases, with 6 bases left in between. The CDR3 DNA reads as TGCAGCGTTGTCGAGGGCAATCAGCCCCAGCATTTT. Protein: CSVVEGNQPQHF.

The V call is TRBV7-9, the J call TRBJ2-3; 13 bases agree with TRBD2. CDR1 and CDR2 from the germline V gene are SEHNR and FQNEAQ (reference sequence). The J segment lost 5 bases and the V segment lost 1 base, leaving 6 bases of the junction unmatched. This CDR3 is 17 amino acids long. Here the CDR3 reads CASSLGRTSGSQDTQYF. The CDR3 DNA sequence: TGTGCCAGCAGCTTAGGTAGGACTAGCGGGAGTCAAGATACGCAGTATTTT.

The chain recombines TRBV29-1 with TRBJ2-7; 7 bases map to TRBD1. The germline V gene has CDR1 SQVTM and CDR2 ANQGSEA. Trimming took 6 bases from V and 5 from J; bases not matched to a gene: 10. The CDR3 extends over 13 amino acids. The CDR3: CSVAPDRAHEQYF. CDR3 DNA sequence: TGCAGCGTGGCCCCTGACAGGGCCCACGAGCAGTACTTC.

The chain employs TRBV30 and TRBJ1-2; TRBD1 matches 7 bases. The germline V gene has CDR1 GTSNPN and CDR2 SVGIG (reference sequence). The CDR3 has 15 residues. V shed 4 bases and J 0 bases; nucleotides not matched to a gene: 8. The CDR3 sequence is CAWTGQQISNYGYTF. The DNA for the CDR3 is TGTGCCTGGACGGGACAGCAAATATCTAACTATGGCTACACCTTC.

The rearrangement uses TRBV5-5 and TRBJ2-1; 11 positions match TRBD2. J lost 1 base, V lost 4 bases, and 7 bases had no gene match. The CDR3 runs to 17 residues. CDR1 is SGHKS and CDR2 is YYEKEE in the germline V gene (reference sequence). CDR3 sequence: CASSRFTSGSSYNEQFF. DNA of the CDR3: TGTGCCAGCAGCCGCTTTACTAGCGGGAGTTCCTACAATGAGCAGTTCTTC. Full variable domain (missing parts from reference TRBV5-5 and TRBJ2-1): DAGVTQSPTHLIKTRGQQVTLRCSPISGHKSVSWYQQVLGQGPQFIFQYYEKEERGRGNFPDRFSARQFPNYSSELNVNALLLGDSALYLCASSRFTSGSSYNEQFFGPGTRLTVL.

The gene calls are TRBV30 and TRBJ1-5; D remains ambiguous. The CDR3 loop spans 13 amino acids. V was trimmed by 2 bases and J by 5 bases, leaving 10 bases between them. Germline V lookup: CDR1 GTSNPN, CDR2 SVGIG (reference sequence). The CDR3 spells CAWSRSDYQPQHF. CDR3 nucleotides: TGTGCCTGGAGTAGATCCGACTATCAGCCCCAGCATTTT.

The chain carries TRBV6-2 or TRBV6-3 and TRBJ1-1, with TRBD1 matching 9 bases. Germline V lookup: CDR1 MNHEY, CDR2 SVGEGT. This CDR3 spans 16 amino acids. V was pared by 2 bases and J by 3 bases, with 7 bases of the junction left unmatched. The CDR3 spells CASSYTGGKADTEAFF. The CDR3 nucleotides are TGTGCCAGCAGTTACACAGGGGGCAAGGCTGACACTGAAGCTTTCTTT.

CDR3 sequence reads: CASRSKQFF. The CDR3 nucleotides read TGTGCCAGCAGATCTAAGCAGTTCTTC. The V and J genes are TRBV21-1 and TRBJ2-1; TRBD2, the table's D call, lacks a check against the DNA. TRBV21-1 represents a pseudogene. This CDR3 region has 9 residues.

The chain uses TRBV29-1 and TRBJ1-2; possible D gene TRBD1, 6 bases. V was trimmed by 7 bases and J by 4 bases, leaving 34 bases between them. The germline gives CDR1 SQVTM, CDR2 ANQGSEA. The CDR3 is 19 residues long. CDR3 sequence: CSASPIDRGAVVGGYGYTF. In DNA, the CDR3 is TGCAGCGCATCCCCAATAGATCGGGGGGCTGTAGTGGGCGGCTATGGCTACACCTTC.

The J gene is TRBJ2-7, the V gene TRBV6-2 or TRBV6-3; D unclear. The V gene lost 5 bases and the J gene lost 7 bases, with 18 bases spanning the gap. The CDR3 covers 14 residues. Looked up from germline, CDR1 is MNHEY and CDR2 is SVGEGT. In DNA form, the CDR3 reads TGTGCCAGCAGTCGTCCCCAGAGGTTGGAGGAGCAGTACTTC. It specifies CASSRPQRLEEQYF.

This clone was recorded once. Here the CDR3 reads CASTLRGLSPYEQYF. In DNA, the CDR3 is TGTGCCAGCACCCTCAGGGGGCTTTCTCCCTACGAGCAGTACTTC. The chain has TRBV2 and TRBJ2-7, with 8 bases that match TRBD1. Unmatched junction bases numbered 10, after V lost 7 bases and J lost 2 bases. The CDR3 totals 15 residues. CDR1 is SNHLY, CDR2 FYNNEI, per germline.

CDR3: CATSGTHYNEQFF. CDR3 DNA: TGTGCCACCTCCGGGACTCACTACAATGAGCAGTTCTTC. The V call is TRBV15, the J call TRBJ2-1, with a tentative D call TRBD2 (6 bases). CDR1 is LNHNV, CDR2 YYDKDF, per germline (reference sequence). The CDR3 extends over 13 amino acids. V was trimmed by 8 bases and J by 3 bases, leaving 11 bases between them.

The chain joins TRBV6-5 to TRBJ1-3, with 7 bases aligning to TRBD1. This CDR3 has 15 amino acids. V gave up 2 bases and J gave up 3 bases; unmatched junction bases: 4. The V gene's germline CDR1 is MNHEY and CDR2 SVGAGI. CDR3 bases: TGTGCCAGCAGTTACGTACAGGGGAATGGAAACACCATATATTTT. Translation: CASSYVQGNGNTIYF.

The chain is built from TRBV15 and TRBJ1-1, with 8 bases fitting TRBD1. The CDR3 spans 20 residues. CDR1 and CDR2 (germline): LNHNV, YYDKDF (reference sequence). V shed 3 bases and J 2 bases; nucleotides not matched to a gene: 20. The CDR3 is CATSREAPRTGRLINTEAFF. CDR3 bases: TGTGCCACCAGCAGGGAAGCACCGCGGACAGGGCGCTTAATTAACACTGAAGCTTTCTTT. Combining the CDR3 with reference TRBV15 and TRBJ1-1 gives the whole variable domain DAMVIQNPRYQVTQFGKPVTLSCSQTLNHNVMYWYQQKSSQAPKLLFHYYDKDFNNEADTPDNFQSRRPNTSFCFLDIRSPGLGDTAMYLCATSREAPRTGRLINTEAFFGQGTRLTVV.

The chain joins TRBV11-1 to TRBJ2-1, with 13 bases lining up with TRBD2. Germline V gene sequence: CDR1 SGHAT, CDR2 FQDESV (reference sequence). The V segment lost 5 bases and the J segment 8 bases; nucleotides outside the gene matches: 3. The CDR3 is 14 residues long. The CDR3 bases are TGTGCCAGCAGCGGGACTAGCGGGACTTATGAGCAGTTCTTC. This translates into CASSGTSGTYEQFF.

The chain combines TRBV6-5 with TRBJ1-3; 7 bases are a match to TRBD1. This CDR3 has 14 residues. The V segment lost 6 bases and the J segment 10 bases; nucleotides outside the gene matches: 12. Germline CDR1 MNHEY, CDR2 SVGAGI. This chain's CDR3 is CASRSLTGKVTIYF. The CDR3 nucleotides are TGTGCCAGCAGGAGCTTGACAGGGAAGGTTACCATATATTTT.